This T cell receptor (beta chain) was sequenced for a study of cytomegalovirus exposure and HLA in healthy donors (dated by TCRdb to about 2017). In the study overall: According to an earlier analysis of several hundred of the donors, some 180 million T cells yielded some 110 million unique TCR beta sequences and around 280 Gb of sequence data. About 330 gigabases of sequencing data and approximately 92 million unique TCR sequences made up an early release that covered roughly 670 HLA-typed donors. Of the roughly 400 genotyped donors, more than 75% were placed in the genetic ancestry cluster associated with self-reported Caucasian donors. The study aimed to test whether cataloging public T cell receptors could reveal signatures of past pathogen exposure. The study used immunosequencing to profile the T cell repertoires of some 600 subjects and linked those repertoires to cytomegalovirus serostatus. A separate validation cohort of roughly 110 different subjects was used in addition to the 666-subject first cohort. The study combined high-throughput TCR immunosequencing, statistical association of individual TCRs with disease status, and machine learning to predict cytomegalovirus infection status. A later analysis re-examined previously published TCR beta repertoires from roughly 720 donors and added high-resolution HLA genotyping to investigate patterns of TCR occurrence. Rather than using new phenotypic data, the later analysis identified candidate immune exposures from TCR beta sequences and from how often those sequences occurred across donors. An earlier analysis of 587 of the donors applied high-throughput TCR beta sequencing to assess whether each TCR beta V gene segment acted as functional or pseudogenic. Donor age, sex, ethnicity and CMV serostatus were compiled together with the repertoire data. In a later genetic analysis, genome-wide SNP genotypes for about 65% of the 666 donors were used, and that subset was treated as a discovery cohort. All discovery cohort repertoires had been generated using a single sequencing platform. HLA typing included class I and class II loci at four-digit resolution. The number of typed donors differed by locus: roughly 629-630 for A, B, C, DRB1 and DQB1; approximately 540 for DQA1; over 600 for DPA1; and around 450 for DPB1. Five DR-DQ haplotypes were treated as single units for association and clustering because of strong linkage in the cohort. Across some 400 genotyped donors of the cohort, an average of approximately 200,000 unique TCR beta nucleotide sequences per donor were sequenced, and approximately 19% of those sequences were non-productive. Here is what the overall study found, with its caveats: A cluster of highly shared sequence variants was judged likely to be a technical artifact of the sequencing pipeline. In a later analysis, the rate of TCR association differed among HLA loci, with DRB1 alleles having the most associated TCRs and HLA-C alleles having the fewest. The authors suggested that the approach could potentially be generalized to other disease states and immunological phenotypes. Presence/absence analyses assumed roughly uniform sequencing depth across donors, an assumption that may not hold. While some public TCRs were present in many individuals, most TCR sequences turned up only very rarely across donors. In vitro tests confirmed that a few of the cytomegalovirus-associated TCR beta chains recognize cytomegalovirus antigens. For the cohort, immune exposure information was limited to CMV serostatus. The study gave a list of over 150 TCR beta chains associated with cytomegalovirus. The classifier was reported to diagnose cytomegalovirus status with high specificity and sensitivity in both the original and validation cohorts. Linkage disequilibrium might explain the correlated functional status among segregating V segments, but an unknown experimental factor could not be ruled out. The cohort was sequenced for TCR beta chains only, and without alpha or paired-chain data the features that could be detected were limited. In a later genetic analysis, a missense DCLRE1C variant was associated with V-gene and J-gene trimming of TCR beta chains, and the association was replicated in an independent cohort. HLA typing was unavailable for some donors at each locus, so association tests used only the typed subset. Compared with equally common non-associated chains, HLA-associated TCR beta chains in a later analysis were more clonally expanded and had lower generation probabilities. A later analysis found that most CMV-associated TCR beta chains appeared HLA-restricted, with HLA associations seemingly driven largely by CMV exposure. Because counts were too low, 15 to 20 rarely observed V segments, including chromosome 9 orphons, were excluded from the earlier analysis of some 540 of the donors. A further reported finding was that TCR beta sequences accurately predicted the HLA-A and HLA-B alleles for most subjects in the first cohort. A later analysis associated 15,000 or so TCR beta sequences with specific HLA alleles at a false discovery rate of 0.05. In an earlier analysis of some 550 of the donors, most TCR beta V segments were observed in productive rearrangements about 87% or about 30% of the time, broadly matching IMGT annotations. The 87-base-pair reads could not distinguish some IMGT-functional V segments, including TRBV6-2 and TRBV6-3, so those segments were excluded. In a later analysis, several top co-occurrence clusters were reported to appear linked to parvovirus B19, influenza, CMV and Epstein-Barr virus. Compared with the approximately 670-donor mean, donors in an Asian-associated ancestry cluster had fewer N-insertions in productive TCRs, according to a later genetic analysis. Strong co-occurrence of HLA alleles, especially DR and DQ, made assigning TCR associations to individual alleles difficult.

Libraries were prepared through the immunoSEQ multiplex PCR assay. The multiplex PCR relied on a mix of 60 forward primers for TCR Vbeta segments and 13 reverse primers for TCR Jbeta segments. The CDR3 region of rearranged TCR beta genes was amplified from genomic DNA by a multiplex PCR assay. The amplified TCR beta libraries were sequenced on the Illumina HiSeq System as 87-base-pair reads. In the original analysis: Across the 666 repertoires, a later analysis counted 80 million or so unique TCR beta chains, some 11 million of which were shared by at least two donors. Raw reads were error-corrected and collapsed into unique sequences by a nearest-neighbor algorithm in which closely related sequences were merged to remove PCR and sequencing errors. V, D and J gene segments were assigned by aligning CDR3 sequences to IMGT reference sequences. Each retained sequence needed at least a six-nucleotide match to both a V gene segment and a J gene segment. A rearrangement counted as productive if the CDR3 had no stop codons and remained in frame with V and J, and every other rearrangement counted as non-productive. CDR3 was defined by IMGT convention, running from the second conserved V-encoded cysteine to the conserved J-encoded phenylalanine. In an earlier analysis of around 540 of the donors, sequences lacking an unambiguous match to a single V gene segment were excluded. In an earlier analysis of a few hundred of the donors, V segments were called functional above 56.7% productive rearrangements and were called segregating when the between-donor standard deviation exceeded 5%. A statistical classification framework was built to diagnose cytomegalovirus status from the catalog of TCR beta chain sequences. A later analysis assigned V and J genes by comparing TCR nucleotide sequences with IMGT/GENE-DB human TR gene sequences. The TCRdist pipeline was used in a later analysis to assign CDR3 sequences and most-parsimonious VDJ recombination scenarios. A later analysis defined each TCR beta chain by its CDR3 amino acid sequence plus V-gene family, and excluded reads lacking a unique V-gene family. To address suspected cross-contamination and a sequencing artifact, a later analysis removed over 500 highly shared, low-generation-probability nucleotide sequences. In a later analysis, a clonal expansion index for each public chain was calculated from normalized within-repertoire ranks of inferred template counts. Generation probabilities in a later analysis came from a VDJ recombination model fitted to out-of-frame rearrangements, and those results were checked against IGoR. In a later analysis, TCR-TCR, TCR-HLA and TCR-CMV co-occurrence was scored with hypergeometric tests, and a repertoire-size bias correction was applied to TCR pairs. To estimate false discovery rates, a later analysis permuted the HLA or CMV assignments 20 times. In a later analysis, co-occurring TCRs were grouped using DBSCAN, with TCRdist sequence similarity added in when clustering inside HLA-allele-positive subsets. Repertoires with fewer than 30,000 or more than 120,000 public chains were left out of co-occurrence clustering, as were a handful of repertoires with anomalous nucleotide sharing. TCRdb holds this immuneACCESS table with in-frame rearrangements only. Some clones are missing; in checked studies, unresolved V genes explain under half, and the rest has no known cause. V and J calls and clone size are given by that table; D and trimming were obtained from the DNA. The sample yields more than 150,000 clones; around three quarters were counted once. 1.5% to 1.8% of the sample lies in the top ten.

The cohort comprised some 730 healthy bone marrow donors. Cohort members were all nominally healthy when sampled, although unrecorded immune exposures were likely present. The donor tested CMV seronegative and was one of the 352 seronegative cohort members. Each donor provided a peripheral blood sample, and peripheral blood mononuclear cells were used for TCR beta sequencing. The Qiagen DNeasy Blood Extraction Kit was used to extract genomic DNA from the blood cell samples. With regard to this clone: No antigen is known for it. Qualities for individual bases were not recorded, and no much larger clone is one base off.

V is pruned by 3 bases and J by 3 bases, leaving 5 bases of the junction without a gene match. From the cysteine through the phenylalanine, the CDR3 covers 15 amino acids. The kept DNA is CDR3 alone, 45 bases in frame from the first base. As encoded in the germline V gene, CDR1 is SGDLS while CDR2 is YYNGEE. The material sequenced was PBMCs. In this chain, TRBV9 is recombined with TRBJ2-1; TRBD1 agrees with 8 junctional bases. The clonotype was recovered from a man aged 40-49 years in good health and CMV-seronegative. The bases read TGTGCCAGCAGCGGACAGGGGAAGGACTACAATGAGCAGTTCTTC. It codes for CASSGQGKDYNEQFF. The CDR3, completed at both ends by the reference TRBV9 and TRBJ2-1 genes, gives the full variable domain DSGVTQTPKHLITATGQRVTLRCSPRSGDLSVYWYQQSLDQGLQFLIQYYNGEERAKGNILERFSAQQFPDLHSELNLSSLELGDSALYFCASSGQGKDYNEQFFGPGTRLTVL.